One and the same sample provided the 6 T cell receptor beta chains below, sequenced in a study of OX40 agonist ivuxolimab in advanced cancers. TCRdb keeps only in-frame clones here, not all; method: immunoSEQ multiplex PCR. This table holds tens of thousands of clones, approximately 84% found once. The material was CD4+ or CD8+ T cells sorted from blood, obtained in a trial of the OX40 agonist ivuxolimab. The receptors here all came from an adult with an advanced solid tumor such as melanoma, head and neck, liver or kidney cancer.

The V and J genes are TRBV2 and TRBJ2-4; D perhaps matches TRBD2 (6 bases). With 5 bases removed from V and 2 bases from J, the gap between germline ends came to 19 bases. CDR1 is SNHLY, CDR2 FYNNEI, per germline. There are 17 residues in the CDR3. CDR3 residues: CASSSPGRGASKNIQYF. The CDR3 nucleotides are TGTGCCAGCAGTTCTCCGGGGCGCGGGGCTTCCAAAAACATTCAGTACTTC.

CDR3 nucleotides: TGCGCCAGCAGCTTGGTACCCGGCAAGACCTACGAGCAGTACTTC. Translating it yields CASSLVPGKTYEQYF. The genes are TRBV5-1 and TRBJ2-7; no clear D. CDR1 SGHRS and CDR2 YFSETQ come from the germline V gene. The CDR3 has 15 amino acids. Trimming took 0 bases from V and 2 from J, leaving 12 bases between them.

The V and J genes are TRBV6-5 and TRBJ2-3; 12 bases agree with TRBD2. V lost 2 bases and J lost 4; bases outside the gene matches: 4. Germline V gives CDR1 MNHEY, CDR2 SVGAGI. This CDR3 has 16 amino acids. The DNA for the CDR3 is TGTGCCAGCAGTTACCTAGCGGGGGGGCCCCCAGATACGCAGTATTTT. Translating it yields CASSYLAGGPPDTQYF.

The DNA of the CDR3 is TGCGCCAGCAGAAAGGTGGGACTAGCGGGGGGGAATGAGCAGTTCTTC. Residues: CASRKVGLAGGNEQFF. V gene TRBV5-1 combines with J gene TRBJ2-1; 16 bases agree with TRBD2. V trimming: 5 bases; J trimming: 7 bases; junction bases outside the gene matches: 6. The CDR3 is made up of 16 amino acids. Germline V gives CDR1 SGHRS, CDR2 YFSETQ.

The DNA for the CDR3 is TGCAGTGCGACACAGGGCTACGAGCAGTACTTC. Translated: CSATQGYEQYF. The rearrangement joins TRBV20-1 to TRBJ2-5; the D gene is possibly TRBD1 (6 bases). The better agreement between TRBJ2-7 and the DNA end casts doubt on the J call. Germline CDR1 and CDR2: DFQATT and SNEGSKA (reference sequence). The CDR3 totals 11 residues.

This clone came up a few times. V and J are TRBV12-5 and TRBJ2-2; TRBD1 matches at 11 bases. V dropped 7 bases and J dropped 6; count of bases not matched to a gene: 7. The CDR3 has 15 residues. CDR1 is LGHNT, CDR2 FRNRAP, per germline. The CDR3 is CASAEGQGDAGELFF. The DNA of the CDR3 is TGTGCTAGTGCCGAGGGACAGGGGGACGCCGGGGAGCTGTTTTTT. The full variable domain, rest sourced from reference TRBV12-5 and TRBJ2-2, is DARVTQTPRHKVTEMGQEVTMRCQPILGHNTVFWYRQTMMQGLELLAYFRNRAPLDDSGMPKDRFSAEMPDATLATLKIQPSEPRDSAVYFCASAEGQGDAGELFFGEGSRLTVL.